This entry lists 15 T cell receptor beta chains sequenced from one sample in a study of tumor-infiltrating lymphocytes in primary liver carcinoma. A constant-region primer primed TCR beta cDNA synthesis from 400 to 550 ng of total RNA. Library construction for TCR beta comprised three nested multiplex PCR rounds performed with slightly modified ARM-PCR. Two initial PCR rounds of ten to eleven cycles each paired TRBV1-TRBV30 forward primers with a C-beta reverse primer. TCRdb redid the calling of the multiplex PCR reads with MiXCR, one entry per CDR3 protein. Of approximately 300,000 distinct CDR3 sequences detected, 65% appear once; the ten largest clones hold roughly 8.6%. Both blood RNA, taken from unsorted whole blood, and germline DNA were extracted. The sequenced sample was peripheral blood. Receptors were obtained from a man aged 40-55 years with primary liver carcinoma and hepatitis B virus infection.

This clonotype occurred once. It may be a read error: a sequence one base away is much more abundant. CDR3 DNA: TGCAGCGTAGGGGTTCCCTACGAGCTGTACTTC. Protein product: CSVGVPYELYF. J is TRBJ2-7 and V is TRBV29-1; the D gene is possibly TRBD1 (5 bases). Germline V gene lookup returns CDR1 SQVTM and CDR2 ANQGSEA. The CDR3 is 11 amino acids.

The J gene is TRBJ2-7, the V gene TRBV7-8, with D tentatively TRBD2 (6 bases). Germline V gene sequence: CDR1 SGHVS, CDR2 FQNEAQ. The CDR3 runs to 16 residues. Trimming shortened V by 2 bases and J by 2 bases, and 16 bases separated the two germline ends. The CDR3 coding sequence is TGTGCCAGCAGCTTACTCCAGGGACTCTCTACCTACGAGCAGTACTTC. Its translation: CASSLLQGLSTYEQYF.

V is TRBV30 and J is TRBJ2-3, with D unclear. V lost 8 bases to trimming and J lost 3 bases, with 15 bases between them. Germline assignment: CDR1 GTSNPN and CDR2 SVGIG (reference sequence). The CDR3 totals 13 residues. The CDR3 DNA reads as TGTGCCGGTGGCGACGGCTATACAGATACGCAGTATTTT. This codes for CAGGDGYTDTQYF.

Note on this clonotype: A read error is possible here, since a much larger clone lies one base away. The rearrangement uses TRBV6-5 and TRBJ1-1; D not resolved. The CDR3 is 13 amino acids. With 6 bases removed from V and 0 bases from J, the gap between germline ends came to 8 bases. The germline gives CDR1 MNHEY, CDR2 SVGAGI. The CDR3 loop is CASRHTVNTEAFF. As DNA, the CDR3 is TGTGCCAGCAGACATACAGTGAACACTGAAGCTTTCTTT.

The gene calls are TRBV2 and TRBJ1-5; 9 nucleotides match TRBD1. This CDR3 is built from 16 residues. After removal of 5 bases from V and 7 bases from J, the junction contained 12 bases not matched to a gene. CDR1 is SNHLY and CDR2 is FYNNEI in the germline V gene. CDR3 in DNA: TGTGCCAGCAGTCTCGGCGGGACAGGGATAGGACAGCCCCAGCATTTT. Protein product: CASSLGGTGIGQPQHF.

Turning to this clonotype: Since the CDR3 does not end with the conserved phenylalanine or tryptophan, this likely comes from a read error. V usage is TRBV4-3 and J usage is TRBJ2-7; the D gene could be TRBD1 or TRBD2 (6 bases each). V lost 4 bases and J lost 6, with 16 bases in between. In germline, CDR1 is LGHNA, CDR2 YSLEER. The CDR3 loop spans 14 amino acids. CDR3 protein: CASSRAGGSSEQYL. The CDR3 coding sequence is TGCGCCAGCAGCCGAGCCGGGGGCTCGTCCGAGCAGTACCTC.

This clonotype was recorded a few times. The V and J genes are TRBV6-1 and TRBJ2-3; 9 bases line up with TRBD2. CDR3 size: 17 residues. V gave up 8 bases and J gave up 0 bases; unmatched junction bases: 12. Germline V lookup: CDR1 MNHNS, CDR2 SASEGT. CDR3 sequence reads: CASVGASGISSTDTQYF. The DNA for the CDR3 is TGTGCCAGCGTGGGGGCTAGCGGGATTTCAAGCACAGATACGCAGTATTTT.

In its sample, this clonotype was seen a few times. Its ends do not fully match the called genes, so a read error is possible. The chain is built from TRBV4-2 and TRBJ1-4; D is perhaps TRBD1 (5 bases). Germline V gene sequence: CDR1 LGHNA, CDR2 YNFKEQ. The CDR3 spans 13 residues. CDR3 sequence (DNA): TGTGCCAGCAGCAGGGACTTGGGCGAAAAACTGTCTTTT. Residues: CASSRDLGEKLSF.

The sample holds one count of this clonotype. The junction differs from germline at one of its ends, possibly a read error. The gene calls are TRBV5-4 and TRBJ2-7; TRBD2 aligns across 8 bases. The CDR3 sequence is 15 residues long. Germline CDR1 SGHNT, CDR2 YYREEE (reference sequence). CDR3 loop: CASSKTGGVDYEQFF. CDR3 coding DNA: TGTGCCAGCAGCAAAACGGGGGGGGTCGACTACGAGCAATTCTTC.

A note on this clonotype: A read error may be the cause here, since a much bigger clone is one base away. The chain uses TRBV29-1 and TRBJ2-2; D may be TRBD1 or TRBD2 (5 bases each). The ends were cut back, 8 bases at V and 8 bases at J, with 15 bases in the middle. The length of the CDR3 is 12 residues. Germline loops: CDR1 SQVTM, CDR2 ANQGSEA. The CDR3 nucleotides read TGCAGCCTGGCCGGGACCTCGGGGGAGCTGTTTTTT. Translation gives CSLAGTSGELFF.

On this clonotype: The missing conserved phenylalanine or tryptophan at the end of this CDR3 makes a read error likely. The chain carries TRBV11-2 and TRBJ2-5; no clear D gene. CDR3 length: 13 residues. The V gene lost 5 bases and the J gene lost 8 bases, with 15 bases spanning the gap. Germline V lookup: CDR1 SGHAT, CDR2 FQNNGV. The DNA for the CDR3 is TGTGCCAGCAGCCAGTCGTCTCTAGATACCCAGTACTAC. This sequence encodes CASSQSSLDTQYY.

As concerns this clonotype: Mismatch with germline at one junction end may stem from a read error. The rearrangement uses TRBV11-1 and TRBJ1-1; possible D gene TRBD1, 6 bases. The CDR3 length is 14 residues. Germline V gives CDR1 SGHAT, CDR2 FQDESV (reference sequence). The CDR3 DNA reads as TGTGCCAGCAGCTACAGGGCACCCCGAACTGAAGCTTCCTTT. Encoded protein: CASSYRAPRTEASF.

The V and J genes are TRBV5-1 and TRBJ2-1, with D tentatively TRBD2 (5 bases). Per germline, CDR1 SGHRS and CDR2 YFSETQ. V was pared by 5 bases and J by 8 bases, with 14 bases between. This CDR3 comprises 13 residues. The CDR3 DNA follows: TGCGCCAGCAGGCAGTGGGAGCTAGATGAGCAGTTCTTC. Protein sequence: CASRQWELDEQFF.

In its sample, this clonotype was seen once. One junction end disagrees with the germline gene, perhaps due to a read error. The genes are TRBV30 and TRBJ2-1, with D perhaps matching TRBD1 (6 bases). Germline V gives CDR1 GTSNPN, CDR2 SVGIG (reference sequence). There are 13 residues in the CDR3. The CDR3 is CAWNAGLEGEQLF. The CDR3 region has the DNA TGTGCCTGGAATGCAGGACTTGAGGGGGAGCAGCTCTTC.

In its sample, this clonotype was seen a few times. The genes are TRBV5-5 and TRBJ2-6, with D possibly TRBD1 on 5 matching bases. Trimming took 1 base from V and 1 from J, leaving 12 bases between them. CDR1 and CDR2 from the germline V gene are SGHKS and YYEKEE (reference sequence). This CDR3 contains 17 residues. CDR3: CASSLLWGLSGANVLTF. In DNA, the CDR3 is TGTGCCAGCAGCTTGTTATGGGGCCTATCTGGGGCCAACGTCCTGACTTTC.